This TCR beta chain came from a study of a mutant IDH1 vaccine in newly diagnosed glioma. The method was immunoSEQ multiplex PCR; TCRdb's version includes in-frame clones alone and lacks a portion of them. The sample records around 54,000 clones, 80% to 90% being singletons. Regarding time point: baseline, week 1 (first vaccination visit). Treatment meaning: pre-vaccination baseline after standard-of-care therapy. Comments on this clone: Its antigen is as yet unknown.

Study outcomes and limitations: Across multiple MHC alleles, approximately 93% of patients had vaccine-induced responses.

The CDR3 totals 13 residues. Trimming cost V 2 bases and J 6 bases, with 11 bases left between them. CDR1 is SGHDN and CDR2 is FVKESK in the germline V gene. The source is a man aged 18 to 35 with glioma. The V gene is TRBV14, the J gene TRBJ2-7; D gene ambiguous. The sequenced sample was PBMCs, obtained from a glioma patient treated with radiotherapy, temozolomide or both. CDR3 nucleotide sequence: TGTGCCAGCAGCCAACGACTTAGAAGCGAGCAGTACTTC. This encodes CASSQRLRSEQYF.